Below are 5 T cell receptor beta chains sequenced from a single sample in a study of cytomegalovirus exposure and HLA in healthy donors. This PCR relied on a set of 60 Vbeta primers and 13 Jbeta primers. Libraries were prepared by immunoSEQ multiplex PCR; TCRdb keeps only in-frame clonotypes and omits some of them. The table lists around 70,000 clones. The sample consisted of PBMCs. The source of these receptors is a man in his forties or fifties in good health and CMV-seronegative.

CDR3 sequence (DNA): TGTGCCATAGAGGGGGTAGGTCAGCCCCAGCATTTT. It translates to CAIEGVGQPQHF. The chain links TRBV9 to TRBJ1-5; tentative D call: TRBD1 (6 bases). The germline V and J ends were trimmed by 9 bases and 6 bases, with 13 bases remaining between them. This CDR3 has 12 amino acids. In germline, CDR1 is SGDLS, CDR2 YYNGEE.

The V gene is TRBV7-9, the J gene TRBJ2-1, with TRBD2 as a possible D gene (7 bases). Germline V lookup: CDR1 SEHNR, CDR2 FQNEAQ (reference sequence). Trimming took off 6 bases at V and 4 bases at J, with 16 bases between the two ends. This CDR3 has 15 residues. The CDR3 spells CASSPTGAGYNEQFF. DNA of the CDR3: TGTGCCAGCAGTCCGACAGGAGCGGGATACAATGAGCAGTTCTTC.

The chain has TRBV7-9 and TRBJ2-3; D perhaps matches TRBD1 (6 bases). Trimming cost V 5 bases and J 2 bases, with 17 bases left between them. Per the germline V gene, CDR1 is SEHNR and CDR2 is FQNEAQ (reference sequence). The CDR3 is 16 residues long. CDR3 bases: TGTGCCAGCAGCCGCCTCGGACAGTTTCACACAGATACGCAGTATTTT. As protein: CASSRLGQFHTDTQYF.

This sequence joins TRBV2 and TRBJ1-1, with TRBD1 as a possible D gene (6 bases). The CDR3 has 12 residues. The germline CDR1 and CDR2 sequences are SNHLY and FYNNEI. The germline V and J ends were trimmed by 4 bases and 5 bases, with 8 bases remaining between them. The CDR3 loop is CASSVTGTEAFF. The CDR3 DNA reads TGTGCCAGCAGTGTAACAGGGACTGAAGCTTTCTTT.

The gene calls are TRBV11-2 and TRBJ2-7, with D perhaps matching TRBD1 (6 bases). V lost 6 bases and J lost 2, with 17 bases in between. The V gene's germline CDR1 is SGHAT and CDR2 FQNNGV. The CDR3 length is 15 residues. The CDR3, as DNA: TGTGCCAGCAGGAGTTGGGGGCGAGGAACCTACGAGCAGTACTTC. It yields the protein CASRSWGRGTYEQYF.